This TCR beta chain was recorded in a study of shared clonotypes between healthy human individuals (TCRdb year 2020). Describing the broader study: A couple of women and a few men aged 18 to 49 years were included in the cohort. For each donor, CD4 naive and CD4 memory were each given three plates, CD8 naive was given two plates, and CD8 memory was given one plate. The study deeply sequenced blood TCR repertoires of several healthy adults to estimate repertoire size and the extent of clonotype sharing between individuals. Libraries were prepared and TCR repertoires were sequenced by different laboratories using diverse techniques, in order to increase sequencing depth and limit assay-specific biases. Each donor's leukapheresis produced roughly between roughly 0.85 and 10 billion PBMCs. The paper as a whole reports these results and caveats: Incomplete sequencing was indicated by rarefaction of sorted-subset datasets, despite the large sequencing depth. Sharing across a few donors was observed for about 5% of naive CD4, around 3.5% of naive CD8, 2.3% of memory CD4, and about 0.38% of memory CD8 clonotypes. Naive subsets generally had larger estimated clonotype richness than memory subsets. Compared with non-shared clonotypes, the clonotypes found in all four sorted-subset donors had higher generation probabilities. Because the study included a small number of donors, the genetic and exposure-history diversity represented was limited. Based on pairwise subsampling, the degree of clonotype sharing among donors was expected to be affected by sequencing depth. Only blood was sampled, and tissue TCR repertoires likely differ from those in blood.

Using the deep immunoSEQ assay, multiplex PCR amplified TCR CDR3 regions from genomic DNA. Extracted genomic DNA from each cell subset was spread evenly across all wells of several immunoSEQ 96-well plates, with each plate serving as a replicate. For sorted subsets, approximately 210 ng genomic DNA, equal to 30,000 to 35,000 T cell genomes, was loaded into each replicate PCR. Purified libraries were measured with a Qubit 3.0 fluorometer, size-checked on a Bioanalyzer 2100, and measured again with the KAPA Library Quantification kit. A separate single-read 150-cycle Illumina NextSeq 550 flow cell was used to sequence each immunoSEQ 96-well plate. The authors' pipeline ran thus. The immunoSEQ output contained only junctional sequences without quality scores, so filtering could not match that applied to full-length reads. To assign V/J genes and CDR3, sequences were annotated using PyIR, a Python wrapper for IgBLAST v1.9, with IMGT germline references. Reads were removed for weak V/J assignments (E-value above 1e-6), missing CDR3, stop codons, out-of-frame junctions, or ambiguous translated residues. V3J clonotypes were defined by identical inferred V gene, J gene, and CDR3 amino acid sequence. To compute the percentage overlap between repertoires, the number of shared unique clonotypes was divided by the size of the smaller repertoire. Three approaches were used to assess repertoire richness: RTK rarefaction, the Chao1 estimator, and Recon v2.1 estimates of unobserved clonotypes. Generation probabilities for all TCRbeta clonotypes obtained by the gDNA method from a handful of donors were computed using OLGA. The immuneACCESS repertoire file appears here via TCRdb, limited to in-frame rearrangements. These files lack a portion of the clones; in checked studies, under half of the deficit traces to unresolved V genes, and the cause of the others is not known. V and J calls and clone size are copied from that table; D and trimming were computed from the DNA. The sample table lists roughly 1 million clones, 60% to 80% of them with a count of one. The top ten hold around 1.5% of the sample.

On this clone itself: Its recognized antigen is unknown. Per-base quality was not reported, and no clone a single base away is much larger than it.

Donors were healthy HIV-negative adults with no recently reported acute infections or vaccinations. All donors were Caucasian adults living in Nashville, Tennessee, USA. Magnetic negative selection was used to enrich CD4+ T cells, after which naive cells were positively selected on CD45RA and the negative fraction became the memory subset. Blood was obtained by leukapheresis, after which PBMCs were separated by Ficoll-Histopaque density gradient centrifugation and cryopreserved in liquid nitrogen vapor phase. Purity and quantity of every magnetically sorted T cell population were checked by analytical flow cytometry. From each sorted fraction, genomic DNA was isolated and quantified by UV absorbance on a Nanodrop 2000c. The sequence was collected from a man aged 18 to 35 in good health. Sequencing input: memory CD4+ T cells sorted from blood. The intended sense of this specimen's cell subset or site label: CD45RA-negative fraction.

The CDR3 protein: CASSPVGDGNYGYTF. The nucleotides are TGTGCCAGCTCACCAGTAGGAGACGGGAACTATGGCTACACCTTC. The chain links TRBV18 with TRBJ1-2; the D gene cannot be resolved reliably. Per the germline V gene, KGHSH is the CDR1 and LQKENI is the CDR2. The V and J ends are trimmed by 2 bases and 2 bases, leaving 12 bases between them. The CDR3 holds 15 amino acids from the cysteine to the phenylalanine. Left in the record is the CDR3 DNA by itself, 45 bases read in frame from the first base.